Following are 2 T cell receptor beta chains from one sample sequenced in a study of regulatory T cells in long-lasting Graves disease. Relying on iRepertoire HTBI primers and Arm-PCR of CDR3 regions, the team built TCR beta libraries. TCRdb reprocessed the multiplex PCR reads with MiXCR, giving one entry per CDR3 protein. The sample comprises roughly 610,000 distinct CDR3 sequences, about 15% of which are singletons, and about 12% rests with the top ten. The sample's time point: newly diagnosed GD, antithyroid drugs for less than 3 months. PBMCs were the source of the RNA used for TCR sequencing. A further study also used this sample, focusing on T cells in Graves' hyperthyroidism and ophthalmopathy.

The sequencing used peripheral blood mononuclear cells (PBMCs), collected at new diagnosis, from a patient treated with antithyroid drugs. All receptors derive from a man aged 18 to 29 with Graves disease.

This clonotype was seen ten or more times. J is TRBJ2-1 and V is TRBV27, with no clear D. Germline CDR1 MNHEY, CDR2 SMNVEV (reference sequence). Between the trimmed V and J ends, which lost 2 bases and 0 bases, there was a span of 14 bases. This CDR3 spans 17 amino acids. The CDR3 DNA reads TGTGCCAGCAGTTTAAATTCGCGGCACGACTCCTACAATGAGCAGTTCTTC. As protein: CASSLNSRHDSYNEQFF.

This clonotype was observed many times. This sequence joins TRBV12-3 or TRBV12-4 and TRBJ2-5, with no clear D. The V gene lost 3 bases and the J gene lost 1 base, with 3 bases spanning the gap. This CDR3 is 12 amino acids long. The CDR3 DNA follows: TGTGCCAGCAGTTTCCCCCAAGAGACCCAGTACTTC. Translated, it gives CASSFPQETQYF.